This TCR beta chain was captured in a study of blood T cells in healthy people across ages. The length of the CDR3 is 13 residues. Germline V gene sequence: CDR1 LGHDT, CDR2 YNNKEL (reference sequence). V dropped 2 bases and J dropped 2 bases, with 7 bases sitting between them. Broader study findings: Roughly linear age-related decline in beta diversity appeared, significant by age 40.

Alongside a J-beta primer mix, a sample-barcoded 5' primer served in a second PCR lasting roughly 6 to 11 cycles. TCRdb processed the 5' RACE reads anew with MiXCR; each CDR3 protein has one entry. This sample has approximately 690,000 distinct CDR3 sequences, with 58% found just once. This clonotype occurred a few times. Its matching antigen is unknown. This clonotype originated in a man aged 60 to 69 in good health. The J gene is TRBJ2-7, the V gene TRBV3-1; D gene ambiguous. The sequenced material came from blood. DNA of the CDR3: TGTGCCAGCAGCCAAAGGGCCGCCTACGAGCAGTACTTC. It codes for CASSQRAAYEQYF.